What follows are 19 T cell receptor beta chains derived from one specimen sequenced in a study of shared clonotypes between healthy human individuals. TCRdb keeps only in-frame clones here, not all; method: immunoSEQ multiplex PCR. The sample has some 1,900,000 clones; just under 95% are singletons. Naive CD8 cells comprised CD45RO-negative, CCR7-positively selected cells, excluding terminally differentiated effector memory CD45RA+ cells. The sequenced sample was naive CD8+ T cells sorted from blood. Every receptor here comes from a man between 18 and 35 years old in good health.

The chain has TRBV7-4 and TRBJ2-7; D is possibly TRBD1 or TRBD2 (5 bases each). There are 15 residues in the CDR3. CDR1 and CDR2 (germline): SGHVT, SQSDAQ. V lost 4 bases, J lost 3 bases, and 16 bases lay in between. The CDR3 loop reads CASSSFGGMSYEQYF. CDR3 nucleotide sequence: TGTGCCAGCAGCTCCTTTGGGGGAATGAGCTACGAGCAGTACTTC.

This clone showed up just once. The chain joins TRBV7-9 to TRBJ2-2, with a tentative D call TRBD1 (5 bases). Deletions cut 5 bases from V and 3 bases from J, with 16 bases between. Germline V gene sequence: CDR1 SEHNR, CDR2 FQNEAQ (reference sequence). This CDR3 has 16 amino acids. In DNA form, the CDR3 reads TGTGCCAGCAGCCCCCCTGGGGCACATTACACCGGGGAGCTGTTTTTT. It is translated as CASSPPGAHYTGELFF.

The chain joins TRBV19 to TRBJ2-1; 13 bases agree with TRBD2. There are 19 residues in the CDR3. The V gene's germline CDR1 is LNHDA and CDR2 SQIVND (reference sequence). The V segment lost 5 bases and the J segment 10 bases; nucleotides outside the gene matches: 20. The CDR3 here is CASSAPRTYTSGRALEQFF. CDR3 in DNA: TGTGCCAGTAGTGCCCCCAGGACATACACTAGCGGGAGGGCACTAGAGCAGTTCTTC.

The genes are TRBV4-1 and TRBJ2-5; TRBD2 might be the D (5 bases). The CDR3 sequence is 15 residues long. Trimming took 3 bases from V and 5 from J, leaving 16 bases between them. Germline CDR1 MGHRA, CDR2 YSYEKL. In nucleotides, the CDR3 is TGCGCCAGCAGCCACCTATCAGCGGTTTCGGAGACCCAGTACTTC. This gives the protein CASSHLSAVSETQYF.

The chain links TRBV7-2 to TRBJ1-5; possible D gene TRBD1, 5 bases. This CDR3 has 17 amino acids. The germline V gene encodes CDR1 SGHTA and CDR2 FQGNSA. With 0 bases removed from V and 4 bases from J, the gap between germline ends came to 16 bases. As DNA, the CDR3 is TGTGCCAGCAGCTTAGCCCCAGGGTTTTCTTATAATCAGCCCCAGCATTTT. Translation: CASSLAPGFSYNQPQHF.

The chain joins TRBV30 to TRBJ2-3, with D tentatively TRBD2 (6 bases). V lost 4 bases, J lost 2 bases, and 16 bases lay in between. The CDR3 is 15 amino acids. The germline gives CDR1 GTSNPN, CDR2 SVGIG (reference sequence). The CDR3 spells CAWNGLPISTDTQYF. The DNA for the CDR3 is TGTGCCTGGAATGGACTACCAATTTCCACAGATACGCAGTATTTT.

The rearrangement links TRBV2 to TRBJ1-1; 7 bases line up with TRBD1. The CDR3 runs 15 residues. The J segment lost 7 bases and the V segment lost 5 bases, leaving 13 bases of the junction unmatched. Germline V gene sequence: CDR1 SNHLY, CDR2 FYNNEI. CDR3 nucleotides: TGTGCCAGCAGTACGATACAGGGGCAAGAGGGTGAAGCTTTCTTT. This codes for CASSTIQGQEGEAFF.

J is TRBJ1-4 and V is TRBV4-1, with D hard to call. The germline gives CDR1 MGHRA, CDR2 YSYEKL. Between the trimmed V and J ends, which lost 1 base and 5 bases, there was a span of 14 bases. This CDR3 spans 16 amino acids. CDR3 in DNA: TGCGCCAGCAGCCAAGTCAAGACGACCGGGAATGAAAAACTGTTTTTT. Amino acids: CASSQVKTTGNEKLFF.

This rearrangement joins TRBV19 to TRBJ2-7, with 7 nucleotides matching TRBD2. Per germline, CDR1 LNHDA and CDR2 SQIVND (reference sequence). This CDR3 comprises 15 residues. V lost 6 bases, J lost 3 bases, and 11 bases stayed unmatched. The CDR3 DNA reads TGTGCCAGTAGCACCGCCGGCGGGAGTGTCTACGAGCAGTACTTC. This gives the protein CASSTAGGSVYEQYF.

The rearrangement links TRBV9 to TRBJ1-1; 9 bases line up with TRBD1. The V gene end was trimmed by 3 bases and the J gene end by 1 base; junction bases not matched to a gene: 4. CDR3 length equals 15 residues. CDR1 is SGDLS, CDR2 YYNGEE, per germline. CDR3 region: CASSDGTGKNTEAFF. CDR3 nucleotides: TGTGCCAGCAGCGATGGGACAGGGAAGAACACTGAAGCTTTCTTT.

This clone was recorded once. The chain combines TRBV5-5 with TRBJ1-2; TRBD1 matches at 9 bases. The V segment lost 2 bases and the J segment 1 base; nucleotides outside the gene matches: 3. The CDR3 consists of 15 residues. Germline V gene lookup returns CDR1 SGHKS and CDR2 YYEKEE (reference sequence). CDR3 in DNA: TGTGCCAGCAGCTTCCGACAGGGGGTTAACTATGGCTACACCTTC. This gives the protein CASSFRQGVNYGYTF.

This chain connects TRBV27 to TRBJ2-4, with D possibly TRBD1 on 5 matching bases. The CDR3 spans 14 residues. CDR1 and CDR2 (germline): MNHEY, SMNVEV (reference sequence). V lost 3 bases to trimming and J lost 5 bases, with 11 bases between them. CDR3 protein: CASSFGRAENIQYF. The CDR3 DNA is TGTGCCAGCAGTTTCGGCAGGGCTGAAAACATTCAGTACTTC.

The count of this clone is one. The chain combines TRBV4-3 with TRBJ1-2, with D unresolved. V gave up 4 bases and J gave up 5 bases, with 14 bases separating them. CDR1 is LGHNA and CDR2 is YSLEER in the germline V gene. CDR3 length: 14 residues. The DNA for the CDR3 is TGCGCCAGCAGCCCAGCAGTGAGCGGATATGGCTACACCTTC. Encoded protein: CASSPAVSGYGYTF.

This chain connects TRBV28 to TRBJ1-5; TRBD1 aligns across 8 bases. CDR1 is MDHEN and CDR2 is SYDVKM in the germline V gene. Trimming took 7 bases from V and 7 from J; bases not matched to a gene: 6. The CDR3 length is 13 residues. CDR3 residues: CASKETGAQPQHF. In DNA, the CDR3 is TGTGCCAGCAAAGAGACAGGGGCACAGCCCCAGCATTTT. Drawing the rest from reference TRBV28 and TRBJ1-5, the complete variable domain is DVKVTQSSRYLVKRTGEKVFLECVQDMDHENMFWYRQDPGLGLRLIYFSYDVKMKEKGDIPEGYSVSREKKERFSLILESASTNQTSMYLCASKETGAQPQHFGDGTRLSIL.

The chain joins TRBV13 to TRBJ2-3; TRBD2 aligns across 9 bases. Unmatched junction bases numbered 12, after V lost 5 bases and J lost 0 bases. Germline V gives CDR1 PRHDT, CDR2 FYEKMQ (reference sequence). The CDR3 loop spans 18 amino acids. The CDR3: CASSTIAGAVSSTDTQYF. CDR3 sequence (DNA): TGTGCCAGCAGCACCATAGCGGGGGCCGTCAGTAGCACAGATACGCAGTATTTT.

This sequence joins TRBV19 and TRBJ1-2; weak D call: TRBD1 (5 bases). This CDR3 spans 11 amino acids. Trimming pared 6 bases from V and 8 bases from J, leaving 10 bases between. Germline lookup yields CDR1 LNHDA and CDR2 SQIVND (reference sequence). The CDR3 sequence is CASRAGFGYTF. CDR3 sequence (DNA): TGTGCCAGTAGGGCAGGGTTCGGCTACACCTTC.

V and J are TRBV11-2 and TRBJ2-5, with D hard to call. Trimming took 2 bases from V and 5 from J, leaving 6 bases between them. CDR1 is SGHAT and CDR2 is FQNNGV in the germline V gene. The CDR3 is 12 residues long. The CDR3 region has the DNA TGTGCCAGCAGCTTAACGTCTGAGACCCAGTACTTC. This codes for CASSLTSETQYF. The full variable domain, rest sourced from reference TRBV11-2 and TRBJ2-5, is EAGVAQSPRYKIIEKRQSVAFWCNPISGHATLYWYQQILGQGPKLLIQFQNNGVVDDSQLPKDRFSAERLKGVDSTLKIQPAKLEDSAVYLCASSLTSETQYFGPGTRLLVL.

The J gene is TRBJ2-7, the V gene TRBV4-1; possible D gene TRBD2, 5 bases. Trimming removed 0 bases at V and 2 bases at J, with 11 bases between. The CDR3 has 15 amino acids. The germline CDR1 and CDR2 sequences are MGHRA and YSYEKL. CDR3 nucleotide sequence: TGCGCCAGCAGCCAAGAGGAGGTCGGAACCTACGAGCAGTACTTC. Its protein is CASSQEEVGTYEQYF.

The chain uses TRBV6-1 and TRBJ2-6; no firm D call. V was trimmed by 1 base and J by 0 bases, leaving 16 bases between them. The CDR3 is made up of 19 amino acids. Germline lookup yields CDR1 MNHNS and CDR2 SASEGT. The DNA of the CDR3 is TGTGCCAGCAGTGAAGAAGAGGACGGGTGGTTCTCTGGGGCCAACGTCCTGACTTTC. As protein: CASSEEEDGWFSGANVLTF.